This T cell receptor beta chain was profiled in a study of a mutant IDH1 vaccine in newly diagnosed glioma. Whole-study context: Sex distribution of treated patients was approximately 60% male and about 40% female; mean age was around 40 years. Antecedent treatment encompassed radiotherapy, temozolomide, or their combination; the majority received both.

Sequencing used immunoSEQ multiplex PCR; TCRdb keeps in-frame clones, though not all of them. The sample has 33,000 or so clones, almost 80% seen once. Regarding this clone: Its target is not known.

This sample's time point: week 35, safety follow-up. What each vaccine dose contained was 300 ug of mutant IDH1 20-mer peptide, accompanied by topical imiquimod. This CDR3 spans 14 amino acids. With 6 bases clipped from V and 4 bases from J, the junction kept 3 bases outside the gene matches. Germline CDR1 is SQVTM and CDR2 is ANQGSEA. This material consisted of PBMCs, taken from a glioma patient whose treatment included an IDH1 peptide vaccine. The chain employs TRBV29-1 and TRBJ2-2, with 12 bases lining up with TRBD2. The TCR originated in a woman younger than 45 with glioma. Some clones in this sample may be carry-over from other donors' samples. The CDR3 protein is CSVRLAGVTGELFF. Written as DNA, the CDR3 is TGCAGCGTCCGACTAGCGGGAGTCACCGGGGAGCTGTTTTTT.